The clone carrying this T cell receptor beta chain was found once. Its antigen is undetermined. This record comes from a study of shared clonotypes between healthy human individuals. Study results and caveats: Exclusively blood specimens were collected; tissue repertoires likely differ.

Each of the donors was a healthy adult who was HIV-negative and had not had a recent acute infection or vaccination. The V end lost 6 bases, the J end lost 4 bases, and 12 bases lay between the germline ends. CDR1 MDHEN and CDR2 SYDVKM come from the germline V gene. This CDR3 region has 13 residues. Authors' data handling: Without quality scores, immunoSEQ junctional reads could not be filtered like full-length reads. Sequenced by immunoSEQ multiplex PCR; TCRdb stores in-frame clones only, minus some. V, J and clone size are taken as reported in that table, and D and trimming were inferred from the DNA itself. The sample records 490,000 or so clones, less than 80% being singletons.

Sequenced sample: PBMCs. The receptor comes from a woman aged 40-49 years in good health. Some clones in this sample may be carry-over from other donors' samples. The rearrangement uses TRBV28 and TRBJ1-2, with D unresolved. The CDR3: CASRPGITYGYTF. The CDR3 DNA reads TGTGCCAGCAGGCCCGGGATTACCTATGGCTACACCTTC.